Listed below are T cell receptor beta chains from one sample, sequenced in a study of shared clonotypes between healthy human individuals. Method: immunoSEQ multiplex PCR; TCRdb's copy keeps in-frame clones and lacks some. The sample has some 510,000 clones, 79% seen once. The sample taken for sequencing was PBMCs. The receptors come from a woman in her 40s in good health. Some clones in this sample may be carry-over from other donors' samples. The CDR3 runs from the conserved cysteine through the conserved F or W. Each record gives: V gene, J gene, D gene, clone size, CDR3 DNA, CDR3 protein. The D gene is left open where the match is weak. Only some rows state a clone size, as once, few, many or a class for expanded clones.

v_call: TRBV7-9
j_call: TRBJ1-5
d_call: NA
clone_size: NA
cdr3_nt: TGTGCCAGCAGCTCGGGACGACAGCCCCAGCATTTT
cdr3_aa: CASSSGRQPQHF

v_call: TRBV11-2
j_call: TRBJ2-7
d_call: NA
clone_size: NA
cdr3_nt: TGTGCCAGCACCCCCCTCGGGTTCCTATCCTACGAGCAGTACTTC
cdr3_aa: CASTPLGFLSYEQYF

v_call: TRBV9
j_call: TRBJ2-7
d_call: NA
clone_size: NA
cdr3_nt: TGTGCCAGCAGCGCAACCGGGACCTCCTACGAGCAGTACTTC
cdr3_aa: CASSATGTSYEQYF

v_call: TRBV28
j_call: TRBJ2-7
d_call: TRBD2
clone_size: NA
cdr3_nt: TGTGCCAGCAGCCATATTGGGGGGCGGGAGGGCTCCTACGAGCAGTACTTC
cdr3_aa: CASSHIGGREGSYEQYF

v_call: TRBV7-3
j_call: TRBJ2-5
d_call: NA
clone_size: NA
cdr3_nt: TGTGCCAGCAGCCTTCAGGGGGGCAGCGAGACCCAGTACTTC
cdr3_aa: CASSLQGGSETQYF

v_call: TRBV7-9
j_call: TRBJ2-1
d_call: TRBD2
clone_size: NA
cdr3_nt: TGTGCCAGCAGCCCGAGGACTAGTTACAATGAGCAGTTCTTC
cdr3_aa: CASSPRTSYNEQFF

v_call: TRBV9
j_call: TRBJ2-2
d_call: TRBD2
clone_size: NA
cdr3_nt: TGTGCCAGCAGCTCTGGACTAGCGGGCTACACCGGGGAGCTGTTTTTT
cdr3_aa: CASSSGLAGYTGELFF

v_call: TRBV29-1
j_call: TRBJ2-3
d_call: NA
clone_size: NA
cdr3_nt: TGCAGCGTCCGGTTCTCAGCATCCGATACGCAGTATTTT
cdr3_aa: CSVRFSASDTQYF

v_call: TRBV5-8
j_call: TRBJ1-2
d_call: NA
clone_size: NA
cdr3_nt: TGTGCCAGCAGCTTTCGGAGGCCGAGGAATGGCTACACCTTC
cdr3_aa: CASSFRRPRNGYTF

v_call: TRBV15
j_call: TRBJ2-5
d_call: TRBD2
clone_size: NA
cdr3_nt: TGTGCCACCAGCCCGGGGGCTAGCGGGTTGCAAGAGACCCAGTACTTC
cdr3_aa: CATSPGASGLQETQYF

v_call: TRBV20-1
j_call: TRBJ1-2
d_call: NA
clone_size: few
cdr3_nt: TGCAGTGCTATGCCAGGGGACGGCTACACCTTC
cdr3_aa: CSAMPGDGYTF

v_call: TRBV19
j_call: TRBJ2-1
d_call: NA
clone_size: NA
cdr3_nt: TGTGCCAGTAGCAAGAGGGGGAATGAGCAGTTCTTC
cdr3_aa: CASSKRGNEQFF

v_call: TRBV4-3
j_call: TRBJ2-4
d_call: TRBD1
clone_size: NA
cdr3_nt: TGCGCCAGCAGCCAAGATCAGGGGACAGCGAACATTCAGTACTTC
cdr3_aa: CASSQDQGTANIQYF

v_call: TRBV7-9
j_call: TRBJ2-3
d_call: NA
clone_size: NA
cdr3_nt: TGTGCCAGCAGCCAGGGGTGGGGTACGCAGTATTTT
cdr3_aa: CASSQGWGTQYF

v_call: TRBV28
j_call: TRBJ1-2
d_call: NA
clone_size: NA
cdr3_nt: TGTGCCAGCAGTTTACCCACACAGGGATTTGGCTACACCTTC
cdr3_aa: CASSLPTQGFGYTF

v_call: TRBV7-2
j_call: TRBJ2-1
d_call: NA
clone_size: NA
cdr3_nt: TGTGCCAGCAGCTTAGTGGGCAGTTCCTACAATGAGCAGTTCTTC
cdr3_aa: CASSLVGSSYNEQFF

v_call: TRBV19
j_call: TRBJ2-6
d_call: NA
clone_size: NA
cdr3_nt: TGTGCCAGTAGTACCCTCTCTGGGGCCAACGTCCTGACTTTC
cdr3_aa: CASSTLSGANVLTF

v_call: TRBV7-7
j_call: TRBJ2-2
d_call: TRBD2
clone_size: NA
cdr3_nt: TGTGCCAGCAGCCCCGCGACTAGCGGGGGACTCACCGGGGAGCTGTTTTTT
cdr3_aa: CASSPATSGGLTGELFF

v_call: TRBV28
j_call: TRBJ1-1
d_call: NA
clone_size: NA
cdr3_nt: TGTGCCAGCAGGGCAGGGGAGTTTGAAGCTTTCTTT
cdr3_aa: CASRAGEFEAFF

v_call: TRBV7-2
j_call: TRBJ1-2
d_call: NA
clone_size: NA
cdr3_nt: TGTGCCAGCAGCTTATCAGCCTTTAACTATGGCTACACCTTC
cdr3_aa: CASSLSAFNYGYTF

v_call: TRBV4-3
j_call: TRBJ2-1
d_call: TRBD2
clone_size: NA
cdr3_nt: TGCGCCAGCAGCGGGGGACTAGCGGACTACAATGAGCAGTTCTTC
cdr3_aa: CASSGGLADYNEQFF

v_call: TRBV7-2
j_call: TRBJ2-2
d_call: NA
clone_size: NA
cdr3_nt: TGTGCCAGCAGCCCTCGTGATAGCACCGGGGAGCTGTTTTTT
cdr3_aa: CASSPRDSTGELFF

v_call: TRBV4-2
j_call: TRBJ1-1
d_call: NA
clone_size: NA
cdr3_nt: TGTGCCAGCAGCCAAGCCGCAGGGGCGGCAGCTGAAGCTTTCTTT
cdr3_aa: CASSQAAGAAAEAFF

v_call: TRBV5-8
j_call: TRBJ1-5
d_call: NA
clone_size: NA
cdr3_nt: TGTGCCAGCAGCTTGGGCCTCAAGGGTCAGCCCCAGCATTTT
cdr3_aa: CASSLGLKGQPQHF

v_call: TRBV30
j_call: TRBJ2-1
d_call: TRBD2
clone_size: NA
cdr3_nt: TGTGCCTGGAGTGGACTAGCAGATTACAATGAGCAGTTCTTC
cdr3_aa: CAWSGLADYNEQFF

v_call: TRBV28
j_call: TRBJ2-1
d_call: TRBD1
clone_size: NA
cdr3_nt: TGTGCCAGCAGAAGTTACCGGGACAGGGCATATGAGCAGTTCTTC
cdr3_aa: CASRSYRDRAYEQFF

v_call: TRBV7-2
j_call: TRBJ2-6
d_call: NA
clone_size: once
cdr3_nt: TGTGCCAGCAGCTCACCGGGGGCTGGGGCCAACGTCCTGACTTTC
cdr3_aa: CASSSPGAGANVLTF

v_call: TRBV6-1
j_call: TRBJ1-5
d_call: TRBD1
clone_size: NA
cdr3_nt: TGTGCCAGCAGTGGGACAGGAGGGAAACAGCCCCAGCATTTT
cdr3_aa: CASSGTGGKQPQHF

v_call: TRBV28
j_call: TRBJ2-6
d_call: NA
clone_size: NA
cdr3_nt: TGTGCCAGCAGTTCCAACAGGGCTGGGGCCAACGTCCTGACTTTC
cdr3_aa: CASSSNRAGANVLTF

v_call: TRBV18
j_call: TRBJ2-7
d_call: TRBD2
clone_size: NA
cdr3_nt: TGTGCCAGCTCACCAAGCCCTAGCGGGAGTTACGAGCAGTACTTC
cdr3_aa: CASSPSPSGSYEQYF

v_call: TRBV4-3
j_call: TRBJ2-3
d_call: TRBD2
clone_size: NA
cdr3_nt: TGCGCCAGCAGCCACCAGCGGGGGGACACAGATACGCAGTATTTT
cdr3_aa: CASSHQRGDTDTQYF

v_call: TRBV7-3
j_call: TRBJ2-5
d_call: TRBD1
clone_size: NA
cdr3_nt: TGTGCCAGCAGCTCGACAGGGGGCGTCGGGGAGACCCAGTACTTC
cdr3_aa: CASSSTGGVGETQYF

v_call: TRBV18
j_call: TRBJ1-3
d_call: NA
clone_size: NA
cdr3_nt: TGTGCCAGCTCACCAGGGATCAGCTCTGGAAACACCATATATTTT
cdr3_aa: CASSPGISSGNTIYF

v_call: TRBV7-6
j_call: TRBJ2-7
d_call: TRBD2
clone_size: NA
cdr3_nt: TGTGCCAGCAGCCCGGGACTAGCGGGAGGGCCCCACGAGCAGTACTTC
cdr3_aa: CASSPGLAGGPHEQYF

v_call: TRBV28
j_call: TRBJ2-1
d_call: TRBD1
clone_size: NA
cdr3_nt: TGTGCCAGCAGTTTGGCAGGGGGGACAGGGGGTGGTGAGCAGTTCTTC
cdr3_aa: CASSLAGGTGGGEQFF

v_call: TRBV4-3
j_call: TRBJ2-1
d_call: NA
clone_size: NA
cdr3_nt: TGCGCCAGCAGCCAAGATGGAGGGACGGCCCAGTTCTTC
cdr3_aa: CASSQDGGTAQFF

v_call: TRBV6-4
j_call: TRBJ2-1
d_call: NA
clone_size: few
cdr3_nt: TGTGCCAGCAGTGGACAGGAAAACAATGAGCAGTTCTTC
cdr3_aa: CASSGQENNEQFF

v_call: TRBV7-2
j_call: TRBJ2-7
d_call: NA
clone_size: NA
cdr3_nt: TGTGCCAGCAGCAATGCCTACGAGCAGTACTTC
cdr3_aa: CASSNAYEQYF

v_call: TRBV28
j_call: TRBJ2-1
d_call: NA
clone_size: NA
cdr3_nt: TGTGCCAGCAGTTTAAAATCCAGATACAATGAGCAGTTCTTC
cdr3_aa: CASSLKSRYNEQFF

v_call: TRBV19
j_call: TRBJ2-5
d_call: NA
clone_size: NA
cdr3_nt: TGTGCCAGTAGTCACTACCGACCCGGGACACCGCAAGAGACCCAGTACTTC
cdr3_aa: CASSHYRPGTPQETQYF

v_call: TRBV11-3
j_call: TRBJ2-5
d_call: NA
clone_size: NA
cdr3_nt: TGTGCCAGCAGCTTAGGCGTGGAGGAGACCCAGTACTTC
cdr3_aa: CASSLGVEETQYF

v_call: TRBV7-8
j_call: TRBJ2-7
d_call: TRBD2
clone_size: NA
cdr3_nt: TGTGCCAGCAGCCCCCGGGGTAGCGGGATTAAAAACGAGCAGTACTTC
cdr3_aa: CASSPRGSGIKNEQYF

v_call: TRBV7-2
j_call: TRBJ2-4
d_call: NA
clone_size: NA
cdr3_nt: TGTGCCAGCAGCTTCCTTGGCTGGGACCTGCTGGCCAAAAACATTCAGTACTTC
cdr3_aa: CASSFLGWDLLAKNIQYF

v_call: TRBV6-1
j_call: TRBJ1-4
d_call: TRBD1
clone_size: NA
cdr3_nt: TGTGCCAGCAGTGTTGGACAGGGAAGGGAAAAACTGTTTTTT
cdr3_aa: CASSVGQGREKLFF

v_call: TRBV6-6
j_call: TRBJ2-1
d_call: TRBD1
clone_size: NA
cdr3_nt: TGTGCCAGCAGTTGGGGACAGGAAAGCAATGAGCAGTTCTTC
cdr3_aa: CASSWGQESNEQFF

v_call: TRBV28
j_call: TRBJ2-7
d_call: NA
clone_size: NA
cdr3_nt: TGTGCCAGCAGTTGGGGGCGGGAGTTGTACGAGCAGTACTTC
cdr3_aa: CASSWGRELYEQYF

v_call: TRBV6-5
j_call: TRBJ2-5
d_call: NA
clone_size: NA
cdr3_nt: TGTGCCAGCAGTCCCCCCGGGCGGGAGACCCAGTACTTC
cdr3_aa: CASSPPGRETQYF

v_call: TRBV11-1
j_call: TRBJ2-1
d_call: TRBD2
clone_size: NA
cdr3_nt: TGTGCCAGCAGCACCGGGACTAGCGGGAGCCCGAAATACAATGAGCAGTTCTTC
cdr3_aa: CASSTGTSGSPKYNEQFF

v_call: TRBV9
j_call: TRBJ2-7
d_call: NA
clone_size: NA
cdr3_nt: TGTGCCAGCAGCGTAGGGGAGCGGTACGAGCAGTACTTC
cdr3_aa: CASSVGERYEQYF

v_call: TRBV15
j_call: TRBJ2-7
d_call: TRBD2
clone_size: many
cdr3_nt: TGTGCCACCCAACGGGAGGGCCGGCACGAGCAGTACTTC
cdr3_aa: CATQREGRHEQYF

v_call: TRBV10-1
j_call: TRBJ2-7
d_call: TRBD2
clone_size: NA
cdr3_nt: TGCGCCAGCAGAACAGGACTAGCGCCGAGCCCGGGCTACGAGCAGTACTTC
cdr3_aa: CASRTGLAPSPGYEQYF

v_call: TRBV28
j_call: TRBJ2-2
d_call: TRBD2
clone_size: NA
cdr3_nt: TGTGCCAGCAGTTTGCGCCTAGCGGGGATAACCGGGGAGCTGTTTTTT
cdr3_aa: CASSLRLAGITGELFF

v_call: TRBV7-9
j_call: TRBJ1-4
d_call: TRBD1
clone_size: NA
cdr3_nt: TGTGCCAGCAGCATGGGACAGGGAATGAATGAAAAACTGTTTTTT
cdr3_aa: CASSMGQGMNEKLFF

v_call: TRBV11-2
j_call: TRBJ2-5
d_call: NA
clone_size: NA
cdr3_nt: TGTGCCAGCACCAAAAGGGGGGTCCAAGAGACCCAGTACTTC
cdr3_aa: CASTKRGVQETQYF